This TCR beta chain was profiled in a study of shared clonotypes between healthy human individuals. Study overall: For every donor, three CD4 naive, three CD4 memory, two CD8 naive and one CD8 memory plates were used. The study's findings and limits: Naive subsets typically showed greater estimated richness than memory subsets. Investigators collected only blood, and repertoires in tissues likely differ.

Terminally differentiated effector memory CD45RA+ cells were excluded by CCR7 positive selection of CD45RO-negative cells. Researchers divided each subset's genomic DNA evenly across several immunoSEQ plates. Here immunoSEQ multiplex PCR was the method, and the copy in TCRdb shows in-frame clones only, minus some. Of about 610,000 clones in the sample, 96% are singletons; the top ten hold roughly 0.1%. V dropped 0 bases and J dropped 0 bases, with 9 bases sitting between them. Germline V gene data show CDR1 as LGHNA and CDR2 as YNFKEQ. This CDR3 region has 15 residues. With regard to this clone: Antigen: not known.

The chain has TRBV4-2 and TRBJ2-7; D call uncertain. The sample comprised naive CD8+ T cells sorted from blood. This TCR was sampled from a woman aged 25-40 years in good health. The CDR3 protein is CASSQEGASSYEQYF. CDR3 nucleotide sequence: TGTGCCAGCAGCCAAGAGGGCGCGAGCTCCTACGAGCAGTACTTC.